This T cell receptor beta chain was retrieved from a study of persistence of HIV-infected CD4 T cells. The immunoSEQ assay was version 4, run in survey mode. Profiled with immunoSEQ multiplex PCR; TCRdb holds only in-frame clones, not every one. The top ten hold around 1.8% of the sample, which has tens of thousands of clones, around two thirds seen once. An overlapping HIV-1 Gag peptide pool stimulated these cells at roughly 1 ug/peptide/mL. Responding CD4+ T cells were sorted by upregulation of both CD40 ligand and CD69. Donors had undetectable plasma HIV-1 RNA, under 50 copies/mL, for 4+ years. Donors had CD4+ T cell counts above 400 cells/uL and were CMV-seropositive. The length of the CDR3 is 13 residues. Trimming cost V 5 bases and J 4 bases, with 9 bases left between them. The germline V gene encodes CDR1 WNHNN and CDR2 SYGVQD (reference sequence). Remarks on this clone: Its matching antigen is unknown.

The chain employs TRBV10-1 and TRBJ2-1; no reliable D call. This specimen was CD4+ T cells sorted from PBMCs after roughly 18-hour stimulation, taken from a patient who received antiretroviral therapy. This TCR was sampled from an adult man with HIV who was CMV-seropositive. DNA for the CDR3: TGCGCCAGCAGTCCAAACGGATACAATGAGCAGTTCTTC. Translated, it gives CASSPNGYNEQFF.